This T cell receptor beta chain was profiled in a study of regulatory T cells in long-lasting Graves disease. Study as a whole: Over-5-year antithyroid drug use with positive TSH receptor antibodies defined persistent Graves' disease in the study. Findings of the study overall: Persistent Graves' disease cases displayed lower TCR diversity than newly diagnosed ones. With approximately 2,500 shared public clonotypes, persistent patients exceeded new patients, who shared 966.

On this clonotype itself: The antigen remains undetermined.

The time point here: persistent/refractory GD, antithyroid drugs over 5 years with positive TRAb. From RNA extracted from PBMCs, the TCR library was made. According to the study, TCR beta libraries were built with iRepertoire HTBI primers and CDR3-region Arm-PCR. TCRdb analysed the multiplex PCR reads with MiXCR anew, one entry per CDR3 protein. The repertoire includes over 350,000 distinct CDR3 sequences, roughly 20% of them detected once, and roughly 20% sits in the top ten. The TCR sequence derives from a female donor with Graves disease. The sequences come from peripheral blood mononuclear cells (PBMCs), collected when the disease was refractory, from a patient treated with antithyroid drugs.

The CDR3 coding sequence is TGCAGTGCTAAAAGGGGGCGTGAAAAACTGTTTTTT. Encoded protein: CSAKRGREKLFF. The V call is TRBV20-1, the J call TRBJ1-4; 7 bases agree with TRBD1. Trimming cost V 4 bases and J 7 bases; bases outside gene matches: 3. From germline, CDR1 is DFQATT and CDR2 SNEGSKA (reference sequence). The CDR3 runs 12 residues.